The present TCR beta chain was sequenced within a study of OX40 agonist ivuxolimab in advanced cancers. The germline CDR1 and CDR2 sequences are SGHTA and FQGTGA. V trimming: 0 bases; J trimming: 6 bases; junction bases outside the gene matches: 5. CDR3 size: 16 residues. The assay was immunoSEQ multiplex PCR, and TCRdb's table has in-frame clones only and misses some. The table lists about 96,000 clones, about nine tenths of them singletons. V usage is TRBV7-3 and J usage is TRBJ2-2, with TRBD2 matching 9 bases. This specimen was CD4+ or CD8+ T cells sorted from blood, taken in a trial of the OX40 agonist ivuxolimab. The clonotype originates from an adult with an advanced solid tumor such as melanoma, head and neck, liver or kidney cancer. Written as DNA, the CDR3 is TGTGCCAGCAGCTTAACGTCTAGCGGGATATCCGGGGAGCTGTTTTTT. It is translated as CASSLTSSGISGELFF.